The TCR beta chain under discussion was sequenced for a study of breast tumors, draining lymph nodes, adjacent tissues. Notes on the study in general: Tumor TCR diversity was below lymph nodes but above nontumor tissue.

Samples came from axillary lymph nodes draining the breast cancer. CDR3 length: 12 residues. The germline gives CDR1 PRHDT, CDR2 FYEKMQ (reference sequence). Trimming took off 0 bases at V and 7 bases at J, with 6 bases between the two ends. This clonotype was counted once. The antigen is undetermined. MiXCR was run by TCRdb on the multiplex PCR reads, yielding one entry per CDR3 protein. The repertoire has more than 85,000 distinct CDR3 sequences, 20% to 25% of them found once; the top ten carry approximately 1.2%. The sequenced sample consisted of axillary lymph node tissue. V usage is TRBV13 and J usage is TRBJ1-1; no clear D. This clonotype originated in a female donor with breast cancer. Some clones in this sample may be carry-over from other donors' samples. The CDR3 protein is CASSLGRLEAFF. CDR3 bases: TGTGCCAGCAGCTTAGGACGGCTTGAAGCTTTCTTT.